Listed here is a single TCR beta chain. From the germline J gene comes the end of the CDR3, since the read stops 3 residues before it. Libraries were prepared by immunoSEQ multiplex PCR; TCRdb keeps only in-frame clonotypes and omits some of them. This sample's table reports tens of thousands of clones. The data were taken from a study of T cells in women clearing cervical HPV infection. In germline, CDR1 is SEHNR, CDR2 FQNEAQ (reference sequence). V lost 3 bases to trimming and J lost 5 bases, with 8 bases between them. This CDR3 has 14 amino acids. The chain employs TRBV7-9 and TRBJ1-6; D remains ambiguous. The sequenced sample consisted of blood buffy coat. This TCR was recovered from a woman between 18 and 69 years old with a cervical HPV16 infection that either progressed to CIN3+ or cleared (not recorded which). CDR3 bases read: TGTGCCAGCAGCTTGCTAGCAGATAATTCACCC. Translation gives CASSLLADNSP. The complete CDR3 sequence is CASSLLADNSPLHF.